Shown below are 28 T cell receptor beta chains from a single sample sequenced in a study of control samples from healthy donors and cancer patients. Sequenced by immunoSEQ multiplex PCR; TCRdb stores in-frame clones only, minus some. This sample yields under 150,000 clones, of which about 85% are seen a single time; 8.7% belongs to the top ten. Sequencing was done on a sample of blood. These receptors were obtained from a woman younger than 45 in good health.

The V gene is TRBV24-1, the J gene TRBJ2-5, with D perhaps matching TRBD1 (5 bases). V gave up 4 bases and J gave up 5 bases, with 10 bases separating them. The germline V gene has CDR1 KGHDR and CDR2 SFDVKD. The length of the CDR3 is 13 residues. As DNA, the CDR3 is TGTGCCACCAGTGAAGGGGCTGCGGAGACCCAGTACTTC. Residues: CATSEGAAETQYF.

This clone came up a few times. The chain joins TRBV7-2 to TRBJ2-2, with a tentative D call TRBD2 (6 bases). V lost 5 bases to trimming and J lost 0 bases, with 10 bases between them. The germline V gene encodes CDR1 SGHTA and CDR2 FQGNSA. This CDR3 has 15 amino acids. The CDR3 sequence is CASSPTGANTGELFF. CDR3 sequence (DNA): TGTGCCAGCAGCCCGACGGGGGCGAACACCGGGGAGCTGTTTTTT.

V gene TRBV12-3 or TRBV12-4 combines with J gene TRBJ2-1; D tentatively reads TRBD1 or TRBD2 (5 bases each). CDR3 length: 13 amino acids. V lost 5 bases, J lost 9 bases, and 14 bases lay in between. The CDR3 protein is CASSPGPLGEQFF. In DNA, the CDR3 is TGTGCCAGCAGTCCGGGACCACTCGGTGAGCAGTTCTTC.

The chain carries TRBV5-4 and TRBJ1-1; unclear D gene. Germline CDR1 SGHNT, CDR2 YYREEE (reference sequence). The CDR3 runs 12 residues. Trimming pared 0 bases from V and 8 bases from J, leaving 8 bases between. The CDR3 reads CASSLGQKEAFF. The CDR3 region has the DNA TGTGCCAGCAGCTTGGGCCAGAAGGAAGCTTTCTTT.

This rearrangement joins TRBV9 to TRBJ1-2; D remains unclear. The CDR3 loop spans 12 amino acids. Germline V lookup: CDR1 SGDLS, CDR2 YYNGEE. Trimming took 5 bases from V and 2 from J, leaving 7 bases between them. CDR3 protein: CASSARNYGYTF. The DNA for the CDR3 is TGTGCCAGCAGTGCTCGGAACTATGGCTACACCTTC.

The chain employs TRBV5-6 and TRBJ2-1; D may be TRBD2 (5 bases). From germline, CDR1 is SGHDT and CDR2 YYEEEE. Trimming removed 0 bases from V and 3 bases from J, with 10 bases in between. This CDR3 spans 15 amino acids. The CDR3 DNA follows: TGTGCCAGCAGCTTGGGAAGCGGAGTCTACAATGAGCAGTTCTTC. This encodes CASSLGSGVYNEQFF. Using reference TRBV5-6 and TRBJ2-1 for the parts outside the CDR3, the full variable domain is DAGVTQSPTHLIKTRGQQVTLRCSPKSGHDTVSWYQQALGQGPQFIFQYYEEEERQRGNFPDRFSGHQFPNYSSELNVNALLLGDSALYLCASSLGSGVYNEQFFGPGTRLTVL.

This chain links TRBV28 with TRBJ1-1; 9 positions match TRBD1. CDR3 length: 15 amino acids. Trimming at V came to 4 bases and at J to 4 bases, leaving 7 bases not matched to a gene. Germline V gene data show CDR1 as MDHEN and CDR2 as SYDVKM. The CDR3 loop reads CASSSPGTGITEAFF. The CDR3 coding sequence is TGTGCCAGCAGTTCCCCCGGGACAGGGATCACTGAAGCTTTCTTT.

This chain connects TRBV6-5 to TRBJ2-1; TRBD1 aligns across 7 bases. V was pared by 6 bases and J by 7 bases, with 3 bases of the junction left unmatched. CDR1 and CDR2 (germline): MNHEY, SVGAGI. The CDR3 loop spans 12 amino acids. CDR3: CASSRDSNEQFF. CDR3 DNA sequence: TGTGCCAGCAGCCGGGACAGTAATGAGCAGTTCTTC.

This clone was seen only once. The gene calls are TRBV19 and TRBJ1-5, with a tentative D call TRBD1 (6 bases). The CDR3 extends over 17 amino acids. Trimming pared 6 bases from V and 1 base from J, leaving 19 bases between. Germline assignment: CDR1 LNHDA and CDR2 SQIVND (reference sequence). CDR3 sequence: CASRPWDAGASNQPQHF. CDR3 sequence (DNA): TGTGCCAGTAGGCCATGGGATGCAGGGGCCAGCAATCAGCCCCAGCATTTT.

This sequence joins TRBV3-1 (or the pseudogene TRBV3-2) and TRBJ2-1; no reliable D call. CDR1 is LGHDT and CDR2 is YNNKEL in the germline V gene (reference sequence). This CDR3 has 12 amino acids. Trimming removed 7 bases from V and 9 bases from J, with 13 bases in between. The CDR3: CASTVIGSEQFF. The CDR3 DNA reads TGTGCCAGCACCGTCATAGGAAGTGAGCAGTTCTTC.

By share of the sample, this clone is large. The rearrangement uses TRBV13 and TRBJ1-3; D gene ambiguous. Germline CDR1 is PRHDT and CDR2 is FYEKMQ (reference sequence). CDR3 length equals 12 residues. Trimming pared 6 bases from V and 4 bases from J, leaving 7 bases between. Here the CDR3 reads CASRFGGNTIYF. DNA of the CDR3: TGTGCCAGCAGGTTCGGCGGAAACACCATATATTTT.

The rearrangement joins TRBV3-1 (or the pseudogene TRBV3-2) to TRBJ1-3; D remains ambiguous. Trimming pared 4 bases from V and 3 bases from J, leaving 13 bases between. The CDR3 spans 15 residues. Germline V gene sequence: CDR1 LGHDT, CDR2 YNNKEL (reference sequence). CDR3 loop: CASSPLSFFGNTIYF. CDR3 bases: TGTGCCAGCAGCCCATTGTCCTTTTTTGGAAACACCATATATTTT.

The rearrangement joins TRBV30 to TRBJ2-7; TRBD1 might be the D (5 bases). V was cut by 5 bases and J by 0 bases, with 11 bases left in between. The CDR3 length is 13 residues. CDR1 and CDR2 (germline): GTSNPN, SVGIG (reference sequence). The CDR3 reads CAWRNRFSYEQYF. The CDR3 coding sequence is TGTGCCTGGCGGAACAGGTTCTCCTACGAGCAGTACTTC.

The sample holds one count of this clone. J is TRBJ1-2 and V is TRBV14; D is uncertain. The CDR3 has 17 residues. V was cut by 0 bases and J by 6 bases, with 20 bases left in between. CDR1 is SGHDN, CDR2 FVKESK, per germline. In nucleotides, the CDR3 is TGTGCCAGCAGCCAAGAGGGGAGGGCCCTTAGTGGGGATGGCTACACCTTC. As protein: CASSQEGRALSGDGYTF.

The V and J genes are TRBV9 and TRBJ1-4; TRBD1 aligns across 7 bases. V shed 4 bases and J 0 bases; nucleotides not matched to a gene: 3. CDR3 size: 15 residues. Germline assignment: CDR1 SGDLS and CDR2 YYNGEE. CDR3 residues: CASSKGQATNEKLFF. The DNA of the CDR3 is TGTGCCAGCAGCAAAGGACAGGCAACTAATGAAAAACTGTTTTTT.

V is TRBV7-9 and J is TRBJ1-1, with D unresolved. V was clipped by 1 base and J by 0 bases, with 12 bases between them. Per the germline V gene, CDR1 is SEHNR and CDR2 is FQNEAQ (reference sequence). This CDR3 is 16 amino acids long. CDR3 region: CASSLVFGSLNTEAFF. CDR3 sequence (DNA): TGTGCCAGCAGCTTAGTTTTCGGCAGCTTGAACACTGAAGCTTTCTTT. Combining the CDR3 with reference TRBV7-9 and TRBJ1-1 gives the whole variable domain DTGVSQNPRHKITKRGQNVTFRCDPISEHNRLYWYRQTLGQGPEFLTYFQNEAQLEKSRLLSDRFSAERPKGSFSTLEIQRTEQGDSAMYLCASSLVFGSLNTEAFFGQGTRLTVV.

The rearrangement uses TRBV11-2 and TRBJ2-7; D possibly corresponds to TRBD1 (6 bases). Trimming cost V 5 bases and J 3 bases, with 11 bases left between them. CDR1 SGHAT and CDR2 FQNNGV come from the germline V gene. The CDR3 contains 13 residues. CDR3 DNA sequence: TGTGCCAGCAGCGGAAGGACAGACTACGAGCAGTACTTC. Translating it yields CASSGRTDYEQYF.

The chain links TRBV13 to TRBJ1-1; 7 positions match TRBD1. This CDR3 is built from 15 residues. Trimming cost V 5 bases and J 0 bases; bases outside gene matches: 6. Germline CDR1 reads PRHDT; CDR2 reads FYEKMQ (reference sequence). The CDR3 sequence is CASSRRDSLNTEAFF. The CDR3 DNA follows: TGTGCCAGCAGCCGACGGGACAGCTTGAACACTGAAGCTTTCTTT.

The V and J genes are TRBV18 and TRBJ1-1; the D gene is possibly TRBD1 (6 bases). V was cut by 4 bases and J by 2 bases, with 14 bases left in between. The CDR3 extends over 15 amino acids. CDR1 KGHSH and CDR2 LQKENI come from the germline V gene. This chain's CDR3 is CASSRGRGENTEAFF. The CDR3 bases are TGTGCCAGCTCACGTGGCAGGGGAGAAAACACTGAAGCTTTCTTT.

The chain combines TRBV18 with TRBJ1-2; 8 bases line up with TRBD1. V dropped 3 bases and J dropped 5; count of bases not matched to a gene: 8. The germline V gene has CDR1 KGHSH and CDR2 LQKENI. The CDR3 length is 15 residues. The CDR3 loop is CASSPTGDPWYGYTF. Here the CDR3 DNA reads TGTGCCAGCTCACCGACAGGGGACCCCTGGTATGGCTACACCTTC.

The chain has TRBV9 and TRBJ2-1, with D maybe TRBD2 (5 bases). The CDR3 runs 16 residues. V was cut by 1 base and J by 7 bases, with 18 bases left in between. The germline V gene encodes CDR1 SGDLS and CDR2 YYNGEE. The CDR3 nucleotides are TGTGCCAGCAGCGTAACCCCCACCGTGAGAGGGAATGAGCAGTTCTTC. It translates to CASSVTPTVRGNEQFF. Combining the CDR3 with reference TRBV9 and TRBJ2-1 gives the whole variable domain DSGVTQTPKHLITATGQRVTLRCSPRSGDLSVYWYQQSLDQGLQFLIQYYNGEERAKGNILERFSAQQFPDLHSELNLSSLELGDSALYFCASSVTPTVRGNEQFFGPGTRLTVL.

The rearrangement joins TRBV7-9 to TRBJ1-6; D unresolved. Looked up from germline, CDR1 is SEHNR and CDR2 is FQNEAQ (reference sequence). V was pared by 1 base and J by 0 bases, with 10 bases between. CDR3 length equals 17 residues. DNA for the CDR3: TGTGCCAGCAGCTTAGACCAGGAGAGCTCCTATAATTCACCCCTCCACTTT. Its protein is CASSLDQESSYNSPLHF.

CDR3 in DNA: TGTGCCAGCAGCTTAACCTACAGAGGTCCCGTCTATGGCTACACCTTC. It translates to CASSLTYRGPVYGYTF. V is TRBV7-7 and J is TRBJ1-2; D is uncertain. The CDR3 runs 16 residues. V lost 2 bases, J lost 4 bases, and 17 bases lay in between. Germline assignment: CDR1 SSHAT and CDR2 FNYEAQ (reference sequence).

J is TRBJ2-5 and V is TRBV7-2; 7 bases are shared with TRBD2. This CDR3 contains 14 residues. The germline V gene encodes CDR1 SGHTA and CDR2 FQGNSA. The V and J ends lost 1 base and 3 bases, in that order; junction bases with no gene match: 2. The CDR3 DNA is TGTGCCAGCAGCTTAGGTCTAGCGGAAGAGACCCAGTACTTC. As protein: CASSLGLAEETQYF.

The V call is TRBV3-1 (or the pseudogene TRBV3-2), the J call TRBJ1-6; D unresolved. Germline values: CDR1 LGHDT, CDR2 YNNKEL (reference sequence). The CDR3 runs 18 residues. The V and J ends lost 1 base and 0 bases respectively, with 13 bases between them. The CDR3 loop is CASSQGTRASSYNSPLHF. The CDR3 nucleotides are TGTGCCAGCAGCCAAGGGACGAGGGCCAGCTCCTATAATTCACCCCTCCACTTT.

This clone was found once. The chain carries TRBV11-2 and TRBJ2-1; 14 positions match TRBD2. Germline CDR1 reads SGHAT; CDR2 reads FQNNGV. The V gene end was trimmed by 5 bases and the J gene end by 8 bases; junction bases not matched to a gene: 11. The CDR3 loop spans 17 amino acids. The CDR3 protein is CASSDRTSGRILDEQFF. The CDR3 DNA follows: TGTGCCAGCAGCGACCGGACTAGCGGGAGGATCTTGGATGAGCAGTTCTTC.

DNA of the CDR3: TGTGCCAGCAGCTTAGCAGGGGTCTTCGGGGAGCTGTTTTTT. Its protein is CASSLAGVFGELFF. The chain links TRBV11-2 to TRBJ2-2; D is possibly TRBD1 (6 bases). From germline, CDR1 is SGHAT and CDR2 FQNNGV. V was pared by 1 base and J by 7 bases, with 10 bases between. This CDR3 has 14 residues.

The chain couples TRBV6-5 to TRBJ1-3; D is uncertain. CDR1 is MNHEY and CDR2 is SVGAGI in the germline V gene. Trimming took off 2 bases at V and 2 bases at J, with 10 bases between the two ends. This CDR3 region has 15 residues. CDR3 nucleotide sequence: TGTGCCAGCAGTTACACCACAGAACCTGGAAACACCATATATTTT. As protein: CASSYTTEPGNTIYF.